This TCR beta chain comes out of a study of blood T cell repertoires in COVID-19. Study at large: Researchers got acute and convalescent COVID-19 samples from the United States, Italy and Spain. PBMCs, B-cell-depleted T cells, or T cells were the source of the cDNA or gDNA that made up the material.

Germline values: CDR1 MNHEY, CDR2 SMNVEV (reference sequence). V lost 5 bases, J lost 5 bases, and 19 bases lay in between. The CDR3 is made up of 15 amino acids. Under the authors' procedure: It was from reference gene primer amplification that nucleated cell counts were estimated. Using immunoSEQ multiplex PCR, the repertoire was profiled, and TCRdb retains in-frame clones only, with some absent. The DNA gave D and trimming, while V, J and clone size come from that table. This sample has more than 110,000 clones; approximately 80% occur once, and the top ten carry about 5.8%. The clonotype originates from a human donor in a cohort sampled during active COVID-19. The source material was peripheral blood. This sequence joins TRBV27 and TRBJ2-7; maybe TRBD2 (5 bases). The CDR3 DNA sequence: TGTGCCAGCAGTCCCTTGGGTACGGGATCGGACGAGCAGTACTTC. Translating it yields CASSPLGTGSDEQYF.